The 2 T cell receptor beta chains given below trace back to one sample, sequenced in a study of T cell repertoires in cytomegalovirus infection. Their cognate antigens are unknown. TCRdb processed the reads anew with MiXCR; each CDR3 protein has one entry. The table includes approximately 990,000 distinct CDR3 sequences, under 40% detected once. The source material was cultured CD8+ T cells from PBMCs, sampled from culture after CMV antigen stimulation. These receptors came from a human donor in good health (CMV status not recorded). Some clones in this sample may be carry-over from other donors' samples.

This clonotype came up a few times. V gene TRBV12-3 or TRBV12-4 combines with J gene TRBJ1-4; D possibly corresponds to TRBD1 (5 bases). CDR3 length: 16 residues. Trimming removed 6 bases at V and 3 bases at J, with 17 bases between. The CDR3: CASSQDSGRPNEKLFF. For the CDR3, the DNA is TGTGCCAGCAGCCAGGACTCAGGGAGACCTAATGAAAAACTGTTTTTT.

Here the CDR3 reads CASREDQGPSGNTIYF. The DNA for the CDR3 is TGTGCCAGCAGGGAAGACCAGGGACCCTCTGGAAACACCATATATTTT. The J gene is TRBJ1-3, the V gene TRBV28; D may be TRBD1 (5 bases). CDR1 and CDR2 (germline): MDHEN, SYDVKM. There are 16 residues in the CDR3. V lost 6 bases and J 0 bases, leaving 15 bases between the germline ends.